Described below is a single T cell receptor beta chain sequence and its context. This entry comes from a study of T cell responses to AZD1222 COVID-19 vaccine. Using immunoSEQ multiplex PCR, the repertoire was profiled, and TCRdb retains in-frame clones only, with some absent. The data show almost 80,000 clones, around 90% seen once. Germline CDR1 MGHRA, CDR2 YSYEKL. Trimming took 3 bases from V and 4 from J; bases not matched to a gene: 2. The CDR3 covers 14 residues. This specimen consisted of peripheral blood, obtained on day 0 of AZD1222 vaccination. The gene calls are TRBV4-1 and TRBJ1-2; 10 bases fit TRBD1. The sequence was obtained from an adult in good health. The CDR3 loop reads CASSQTGGVYGYTF. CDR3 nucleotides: TGCGCCAGCAGCCAGACAGGGGGCGTCTATGGCTACACCTTC.